This T cell receptor beta chain was identified during a study of blood T cell repertoires in COVID-19. Study-level background: COVID-19 samples from acute and convalescent phases originated in the United States, Italy and Spain.

TCRdb's table, derived via immunoSEQ multiplex PCR, lists solely in-frame clones and lacks some. The table has roughly 200,000 clones, 82% seen once. Germline trimming cut 6 bases from V and 6 bases from J; bases unmatched to any gene: 5. CDR1 SEHNR and CDR2 FQNEAQ come from the germline V gene (reference sequence). The CDR3 consists of 13 residues. The cohort comprised adults aged 18 to 89 years residing in about 25 US areas. Self-reported history from a screening survey and questionnaire set each donor's cohort. Each recovered donor of Cohort 3 presented with two negative PCRs, clearance, or symptom resolution.

The sequenced sample consisted of PBMCs or T cells enriched from blood (not recorded which). This clonotype was sampled from a man aged 40-55 years who had recovered from COVID-19. The chain has TRBV7-9 and TRBJ2-7, with 10 bases matching TRBD2. DNA of the CDR3: TGTGCCAGCAGTTCTAGCGGGAGCGGCGAGCAGTACGTC. Translating it yields CASSSSGSGEQYV.